Listed here are 29 T cell receptor beta chains from one sample, sequenced in a study of T cell changes during pregnancy in multiple sclerosis. Measured with immunoSEQ multiplex PCR; TCRdb has only the in-frame clones, and not every one. The sample yields about 36,000 clones, 85% to 95% seen once. This sample comprised CD4+ T cells from peripheral blood mononuclear cells, obtained in the third trimester of pregnancy. These receptors came from a female donor in good health, enrolled as a control in a pregnancy study.

The chain combines TRBV9 with TRBJ1-1; 7 nucleotides agree with TRBD1. CDR1 and CDR2 (germline): SGDLS, YYNGEE. This CDR3 spans 15 amino acids. J lost 10 bases, V lost 3 bases, and 15 bases had no gene match. The CDR3 is CASSDRQGRATTAFF. The CDR3 bases are TGTGCCAGCAGCGACCGACAGGGAAGGGCCACTACAGCTTTCTTT.

The rearrangement links TRBV14 to TRBJ2-2, with a possible D match to TRBD1 (7 bases). Trimming stripped 5 bases from V and 3 bases from J, with 16 bases between. The length of the CDR3 is 16 residues. Per germline, CDR1 SGHDN and CDR2 FVKESK. The CDR3 reads CASSTRQGGYTGELFF. The CDR3 bases are TGTGCCAGCAGCACTCGACAGGGAGGATACACCGGGGAGCTGTTTTTT.

The J gene is TRBJ2-7, the V gene TRBV6-5, with 9 bases aligning to TRBD1. The junction had 5 bases not matched to a gene; V was cut back by 2 bases and J by 3 bases. CDR3 length: 15 residues. Germline V CDR1 and CDR2: MNHEY, SVGAGI. This CDR3 reads CASSYDRQGGYEQYF. The CDR3 nucleotides read TGTGCCAGCAGTTACGACCGACAGGGGGGCTACGAGCAGTACTTC.

The chain links TRBV5-1 to TRBJ2-3, with 10 positions matching TRBD1. Germline values: CDR1 SGHRS, CDR2 YFSETQ. After removal of 4 bases from V and 4 bases from J, the junction contained 15 bases not matched to a gene. The CDR3 loop spans 18 amino acids. The CDR3 is CASSTGQGFRGGADTQYF. The CDR3 DNA is TGCGCCAGCAGCACGGGACAGGGGTTTAGGGGGGGCGCAGATACGCAGTATTTT.

This CDR3 reads CASSSAGRGTQYF. CDR3 DNA sequence: TGTGCCAGCAGTTCCGCTGGGCGGGGGACGCAGTACTTC. The V call is TRBV28, the J call TRBJ2-7; 7 bases fit TRBD2. Losses at the gene ends were 4 bases for V and 9 bases for J; bases not matched to a gene: 9. Germline V CDR1 and CDR2: MDHEN, SYDVKM. The CDR3 consists of 13 residues.

The chain couples TRBV5-8 to TRBJ2-2; 10 bases map to TRBD2. V shed 0 bases and J 2 bases; nucleotides not matched to a gene: 7. Germline loops: CDR1 SGHTS, CDR2 YDEGEE. The CDR3 has 18 residues. The CDR3 DNA is TGTGCCAGCAGCTTGGCCGGCCTAGCGGGGGTAAACACCGGGGAGCTGTTTTTT. Translating gives CASSLAGLAGVNTGELFF. The full variable domain, in which reference TRBV5-8 and TRBJ2-2 provide the parts outside the CDR3, is EAGVTQSPTHLIKTRGQQATLRCSPISGHTSVYWYQQALGLGLQFLLWYDEGEERNRGNFPPRFSGRQFPNYSSELNVNALELEDSALYLCASSLAGLAGVNTGELFFGEGSRLTVL.

CDR3 region: CASTSWGLAGGHPETQYF. CDR3 bases: TGTGCCAGCACCTCGTGGGGGCTAGCGGGGGGGCACCCAGAGACCCAGTACTTC. This rearrangement joins TRBV7-2 to TRBJ2-5; TRBD2 aligns across 12 bases. V trimming: 7 bases; J trimming: 4 bases; junction bases outside the gene matches: 16. Germline CDR1 SGHTA, CDR2 FQGNSA. The CDR3 sequence is 18 residues long.

V gene TRBV4-1 combines with J gene TRBJ1-5; 8 nucleotides align to TRBD1. V gave up 1 base and J gave up 1 base; unmatched junction bases: 9. Germline V gene data show CDR1 as MGHRA and CDR2 as YSYEKL. The CDR3 extends over 18 amino acids. The CDR3 DNA sequence: TGCGCCAGCAGCCAAGCGTTCCAGGGGGCTCGGAGCAATCAGCCCCAGCATTTT. Protein sequence: CASSQAFQGARSNQPQHF.

The chain recombines TRBV28 with TRBJ1-2; D perhaps matches TRBD1 (5 bases). The CDR3 is 15 residues long. Per the germline V gene, CDR1 is MDHEN and CDR2 is SYDVKM. V gave up 6 bases and J gave up 7 bases, with 21 bases separating them. In DNA form, the CDR3 reads TGTGCCAGCAGCACCATTGCTATCACCGGGGGTGGCTACACCTTC. Protein: CASSTIAITGGGYTF.

This chain joins TRBV14 and TRBJ2-1; a possible D gene is TRBD1 (5 bases). The V and J ends lost 4 bases and 5 bases respectively, with 12 bases between them. The CDR3 length is 14 residues. Germline CDR1 and CDR2: SGHDN and FVKESK. The CDR3 sequence: CASSPVSRDNEQFF. The CDR3 nucleotides are TGTGCCAGCAGCCCAGTCTCCAGGGACAATGAGCAGTTCTTC.

V is TRBV7-8 and J is TRBJ1-1; D perhaps matches TRBD1 (5 bases). V was clipped by 4 bases and J by 5 bases, with 8 bases between them. This CDR3 is built from 12 residues. Germline V gene sequence: CDR1 SGHVS, CDR2 FQNEAQ. The DNA for the CDR3 is TGTGCCAGCAGCTCCAGGGTTACTGAAGCTTTCTTT. This codes for CASSSRVTEAFF.

The V and J genes are TRBV6-6 and TRBJ1-1; the D is unclear. V was trimmed by 2 bases and J by 2 bases, leaving 9 bases between them. Germline loops: CDR1 MNHNY, CDR2 SVGAGI (reference sequence). This CDR3 is 14 amino acids long. Here the CDR3 reads CASSYVPLNTEAFF. The CDR3 DNA is TGTGCCAGCAGTTACGTCCCTTTAAACACTGAAGCTTTCTTT.

The rearrangement links TRBV18 to TRBJ1-2; maybe TRBD1 (6 bases). Trimming stripped 2 bases from V and 3 bases from J, with 16 bases between. The germline V gene encodes CDR1 KGHSH and CDR2 LQKENI. This CDR3 has 16 residues. CDR3 in DNA: TGTGCCAGCTCACCAGGGTCGGGACAAGGGGACTATGGCTACACCTTC. This encodes CASSPGSGQGDYGYTF.

The chain joins TRBV6-1 to TRBJ1-2; the D is unclear. The CDR3 contains 14 residues. Germline CDR1 MNHNS, CDR2 SASEGT. V was trimmed by 7 bases and J by 8 bases, leaving 20 bases between them. CDR3 region: CASIGDGDSRGYTF. The CDR3 bases are TGTGCCAGCATTGGTGATGGAGATTCCCGCGGCTACACCTTC.

The chain joins TRBV27 to TRBJ2-5; 16 bases fit TRBD2. The germline gives CDR1 MNHEY, CDR2 SMNVEV (reference sequence). The ends lost 5 bases at V and 5 bases at J; junction bases unmatched: 5. The CDR3 sequence is 16 residues long. The DNA for the CDR3 is TGTGCCAGCAGTACCGGGACTAGCGGGGGGGCCGAGACCCAGTACTTC. This gives the protein CASSTGTSGGAETQYF.

The chain couples TRBV19 to TRBJ1-3; TRBD1 matches at 7 bases. Germline-derived CDR1 and CDR2 are LNHDA and SQIVND (reference sequence). V dropped 7 bases and J dropped 4; count of bases not matched to a gene: 4. The CDR3 has 13 amino acids. CDR3 protein: CASMRGQGNTIYF. The DNA of the CDR3 is TGTGCCAGTATGAGGGGGCAAGGAAACACCATATATTTT.

The V call is TRBV7-2, the J call TRBJ2-3; 11 nucleotides line up with TRBD2. CDR3 size: 19 residues. Germline lookup yields CDR1 SGHTA and CDR2 FQGNSA. Trimming at V came to 3 bases and at J to 3 bases, leaving 14 bases not matched to a gene. DNA of the CDR3: TGTGCCAGCAGCTTGACTAGCGGGGTCTGGGGACTAGGGACAGATACGCAGTATTTT. This sequence encodes CASSLTSGVWGLGTDTQYF.

This sequence joins TRBV11-2 and TRBJ2-5, with 7 bases lining up with TRBD1. Germline CDR1 reads SGHAT; CDR2 reads FQNNGV. J lost 7 bases, V lost 5 bases, and 10 bases had no gene match. The CDR3 contains 14 residues. The CDR3 sequence: CASSQQGRRGTQYF. The CDR3 bases are TGTGCCAGCAGCCAACAGGGGAGAAGAGGGACCCAGTACTTC.

The chain links TRBV11-3 to TRBJ2-5; 8 bases line up with TRBD1. In germline, CDR1 is SGHNT, CDR2 YENEEA. V lost 5 bases, J lost 4 bases, and 9 bases stayed unmatched. The length of the CDR3 is 15 residues. The CDR3 DNA is TGTGCCAGCAGCCTCCACGGACAGGGAGGAGAGACCCAGTACTTC. Protein: CASSLHGQGGETQYF.

The gene calls are TRBV7-9 and TRBJ2-2; tentatively, D is TRBD2 (6 bases). Trimming removed 8 bases from V and 5 bases from J, with 15 bases in between. The V gene's germline CDR1 is SEHNR and CDR2 FQNEAQ (reference sequence). The CDR3 spans 14 residues. CDR3: CASRLKEGTGELFF. Written as DNA, the CDR3 is TGTGCCAGCCGTTTAAAGGAGGGGACCGGGGAGCTGTTTTTT. Drawing the rest from reference TRBV7-9 and TRBJ2-2, the complete variable domain is DTGVSQNPRHKITKRGQNVTFRCDPISEHNRLYWYRQTLGQGPEFLTYFQNEAQLEKSRLLSDRFSAERPKGSFSTLEIQRTEQGDSAMYLCASRLKEGTGELFFGEGSRLTVL.

The chain's CDR3 is CASSPRTAGVNEKLFF. As DNA, the CDR3 is TGTGCCAGCAGCCCACGTACCGCAGGGGTTAATGAAAAACTGTTTTTT. The genes are TRBV7-6 and TRBJ1-4, with D possibly being TRBD1 (6 bases). In germline, CDR1 is SGHVS, CDR2 FNYEAQ. The germline V and J ends were trimmed by 5 bases and 4 bases, with 17 bases remaining between them. The length of the CDR3 is 16 residues.

The chain uses TRBV7-3 and TRBJ2-5; 10 bases are a match to TRBD1. The CDR3 has 16 amino acids. Germline lookup yields CDR1 SGHTA and CDR2 FQGTGA. V shed 5 bases and J 2 bases; nucleotides not matched to a gene: 8. As DNA, the CDR3 is TGTGCCAGCAGCCCCAGGGACAGGGGAATACAAGAGACCCAGTACTTC. Translation: CASSPRDRGIQETQYF.

The chain carries TRBV28 and TRBJ1-2; no definite D call. V dropped 6 bases and J dropped 1 base, with 15 bases sitting between them. The CDR3 is 15 residues long. The germline gives CDR1 MDHEN, CDR2 SYDVKM. Here the CDR3 DNA reads TGTGCCAGCAGCCCCGCGGAGCCCCTTAACTATGGCTACACCTTC. It encodes CASSPAEPLNYGYTF.

The chain carries TRBV5-1 and TRBJ1-2; D gene unclear. CDR1 is SGHRS, CDR2 YFSETQ, per germline. The CDR3 extends over 14 amino acids. The V end was cut by 7 bases, the J end by 0 bases, with 13 bases between. CDR3 amino acids: CASRLSTSNYGYTF. The CDR3, as DNA: TGCGCCAGCCGTTTAAGCACGTCTAACTATGGCTACACCTTC.

The chain joins TRBV15 to TRBJ2-7; D gene uncertain. Trimming took off 0 bases at V and 10 bases at J, with 13 bases between the two ends. From germline, CDR1 is LNHNV and CDR2 YYDKDF (reference sequence). The CDR3 length is 13 residues. This CDR3 is CATSRDVEKIQYF. CDR3 bases: TGTGCCACCAGCAGAGATGTCGAGAAAATACAGTACTTC.

This chain links TRBV6-6 with TRBJ2-3; the match to TRBD2 covers 14 bases. The CDR3 is 14 residues long. Germline V lookup: CDR1 MNHNY, CDR2 SVGAGI (reference sequence). V shed 8 bases and J 5 bases; nucleotides not matched to a gene: 3. CDR3 DNA: TGTGCCAGCGAGACTAGCGGGGGGGTAGATACGCAGTATTTT. This sequence encodes CASETSGGVDTQYF.

This clone was observed a single time. The V call is TRBV6-6, the J call TRBJ2-3; the match to TRBD2 covers 7 bases. Trimming at V came to 6 bases and at J to 3 bases, leaving 0 bases not matched to a gene. The CDR3 contains 12 residues. Germline lookup yields CDR1 MNHNY and CDR2 SVGAGI (reference sequence). DNA for the CDR3: TGTGCCAGCAGAGCGGGGACAGATACGCAGTATTTT. It translates to CASRAGTDTQYF.

The rearrangement links TRBV6-1 to TRBJ1-1; D ambiguous. The V end was cut by 4 bases, the J end by 1 base, with 10 bases between. The CDR3 extends over 14 amino acids. CDR1 MNHNS and CDR2 SASEGT come from the germline V gene. In nucleotides, the CDR3 is TGTGCCAGCAGTGGCCGGGTTGGGAACACTGAAGCTTTCTTT. Translation: CASSGRVGNTEAFF.

This clone is a singleton in its sample. The rearrangement uses TRBV5-1 and TRBJ2-5; possibly TRBD1 for D (6 bases). The V and J ends lost 3 bases and 1 base respectively, with 16 bases between them. Germline CDR1 is SGHRS and CDR2 is YFSETQ. The CDR3 is 16 residues long. CDR3 nucleotides: TGCGCCAGCAGCTCGACTCCCGGACAGCCCCAAGAGACCCAGTACTTC. Residues: CASSSTPGQPQETQYF.